The 30 T cell receptor beta chains given below trace back to one sample, sequenced in a study of T cells in Graves' hyperthyroidism and ophthalmopathy. Amplification of TCR beta CDR3 regions used RNA as the template. Carried out on the TCR CDR3, a first-round RT-PCR used the HTBI primer set. TCRdb passed the multiplex PCR reads through MiXCR, listing each CDR3 protein once. The sample holds some 600,000 distinct CDR3 sequences, approximately 15% seen once. What was sequenced was blood. The receptors stem from a woman aged 25-40 years with Graves' hyperthyroidism that later progressed to Graves' ophthalmopathy.

This clonotype was recorded at least ten times. The chain uses TRBV20-1 and TRBJ1-1, with D unclear. The CDR3 covers 11 residues. Trimming stripped 5 bases from V and 1 base from J, with 5 bases between. Germline V CDR1 and CDR2: DFQATT, SNEGSKA (reference sequence). This chain's CDR3 is CSARKNTEAFF. In nucleotides, the CDR3 is TGCAGTGCTCGCAAGAACACTGAAGCTTTCTTT.

This clonotype has only a few counts. The genes are TRBV7-9 and TRBJ2-7; TRBD2 matches 7 bases. Germline lookup yields CDR1 SEHNR and CDR2 FQNEAQ (reference sequence). J lost 3 bases, V lost 7 bases, and 9 bases had no gene match. The CDR3 runs 14 residues. The CDR3 here is CASTSGRENYEQYF. The CDR3 DNA reads TGTGCCAGCACCTCAGGGCGGGAGAACTACGAGCAGTACTTC.

The genes are TRBV5-1 and TRBJ2-3; a weak D match, TRBD1 (5 bases). From germline, CDR1 is SGHRS and CDR2 YFSETQ. V lost 2 bases and J 2 bases, leaving 9 bases between the germline ends. CDR3 length: 14 amino acids. The CDR3 nucleotides are TGCGCCAGCAGCTTTGAAGGGGTCACAGATACGCAGTATTTT. Encoded protein: CASSFEGVTDTQYF.

This clonotype was seen a few times. The V call is TRBV30, the J call TRBJ1-2; 8 bases agree with TRBD1. CDR1 and CDR2 from the germline V gene are GTSNPN and SVGIG (reference sequence). The CDR3 loop spans 15 amino acids. J lost 4 bases, V lost 3 bases, and 10 bases had no gene match. CDR3 sequence: CAWRPQDREFYGYTF. Written as DNA, the CDR3 is TGTGCCTGGAGACCCCAGGACAGGGAGTTCTATGGCTACACCTTC.

Many counts were recorded for this clonotype. V usage is TRBV3-1 and J usage is TRBJ2-1, with D uncertain. The CDR3 consists of 15 residues. Germline lookup yields CDR1 LGHDT and CDR2 YNNKEL (reference sequence). V lost 3 bases, J lost 9 bases, and 18 bases lay in between. In DNA, the CDR3 is TGTGCCAGCAGCCAGAAATATCCCCTAGATCCTGAGCAGTTCTTC. Amino acids: CASSQKYPLDPEQFF.

For this clonotype: Possible read error: a much larger clone is one base away. The genes are TRBV5-1 and TRBJ2-1; 9 bases match TRBD2. The CDR3 covers 16 residues. CDR1 SGHRS and CDR2 YFSETQ come from the germline V gene. This CDR3 is CASSLVAGASHNEQFF. Written as DNA, the CDR3 is TGCGCCAGCAGCTTGGTAGCGGGAGCCTCCCACAATGAGCAGTTCTTC.

V usage is TRBV20-1 and J usage is TRBJ2-5; 7 bases are a match to TRBD1. Trimming cost V 7 bases and J 1 base; bases outside gene matches: 3. The CDR3 runs 12 residues. CDR1 is DFQATT, CDR2 SNEGSKA, per germline (reference sequence). The CDR3 nucleotides read TGCAGTGTTCAGGGGGTCCAAGAGACCCAGTACTTC. Encoded protein: CSVQGVQETQYF.

This clonotype was recorded at least ten times. The chain is built from TRBV2 and TRBJ2-1; either TRBD1 or TRBD2 may fit D (5 bases each). V lost 5 bases, J lost 0 bases, and 11 bases lay in between. This CDR3 spans 15 amino acids. Germline assignment: CDR1 SNHLY and CDR2 FYNNEI. The CDR3 protein is CASSTGPDSYNEQFF. DNA for the CDR3: TGTGCCAGCAGTACGGGGCCCGACTCCTACAATGAGCAGTTCTTC.

The sample holds many counts of this clonotype. The chain employs TRBV27 and TRBJ2-1; TRBD2 aligns across 9 bases. V was pared by 5 bases and J by 8 bases, with 10 bases of the junction left unmatched. Looked up from germline, CDR1 is MNHEY and CDR2 is SMNVEV (reference sequence). This CDR3 comprises 15 residues. The CDR3 DNA follows: TGTGCCAGCAGTCCAAGCGGGAGGATGGGGGATGAGCAGTTCTTC. Protein sequence: CASSPSGRMGDEQFF.

The V gene is TRBV6-4, the J gene TRBJ2-5; D gene ambiguous. The CDR3 sequence is 13 residues long. V was pared by 3 bases and J by 5 bases, with 10 bases between. Per germline, CDR1 MRHNA and CDR2 SNTAGT. CDR3 bases: TGTGCCAGCAGTGAAGGGATCTGGGAGACCCAGTACTTC. Its translation is CASSEGIWETQYF.

The rearrangement links TRBV6-1 to TRBJ2-3; D possibly corresponds to TRBD2 (6 bases). V was cut by 5 bases and J by 0 bases, with 21 bases left in between. CDR1 and CDR2 from the germline V gene are MNHNS and SASEGT. This CDR3 has 18 residues. This CDR3 reads CASSPGSYSGTSTDTQYF. The CDR3 DNA reads as TGTGCCAGCAGTCCCGGCTCTTATAGCGGAACTAGCACAGATACGCAGTATTTT.

This chain links TRBV4-2 with TRBJ1-2; 12 bases fit TRBD1. Germline V CDR1 and CDR2: LGHNA, YNFKEQ. V trimming: 0 bases; J trimming: 7 bases; junction bases outside the gene matches: 9. The CDR3 spans 17 residues. Written as DNA, the CDR3 is TGTGCCAGCAGCCAAGATTCAGGGACAGGGGGCTCGGCTGGCTACACCTTC. Translation gives CASSQDSGTGGSAGYTF.

This clonotype was detected many times. The rearrangement joins TRBV10-3 to TRBJ2-7; 10 bases agree with TRBD1. CDR1 and CDR2 from the germline V gene are ENHRY and SYGVKD. V trimming: 6 bases; J trimming: 5 bases; junction bases outside the gene matches: 7. The CDR3 runs to 14 residues. As DNA, the CDR3 is TGTGCCATCAGACAGGGACAGGGGTGGGACGAGCAGTACTTC. This encodes CAIRQGQGWDEQYF.

This clonotype was counted ten times or more. The chain recombines TRBV9 with TRBJ2-7; no firm D call. Germline values: CDR1 SGDLS, CDR2 YYNGEE. CDR3 length: 12 amino acids. V lost 0 bases and J lost 1, with 2 bases in between. CDR3 sequence reads: CASSVGSYEQYF. The CDR3 nucleotides are TGTGCCAGCAGCGTAGGGTCCTACGAGCAGTACTTC. Full variable domain (outside the CDR3, taken from reference TRBV9 and TRBJ2-7): DSGVTQTPKHLITATGQRVTLRCSPRSGDLSVYWYQQSLDQGLQFLIQYYNGEERAKGNILERFSAQQFPDLHSELNLSSLELGDSALYFCASSVGSYEQYFGPGTRLTVT.

The chain couples TRBV27 to TRBJ1-1; tentative D call: TRBD1 (5 bases). The CDR3 consists of 15 residues. Germline V gives CDR1 MNHEY, CDR2 SMNVEV (reference sequence). V gave up 5 bases and J gave up 3 bases, with 16 bases separating them. CDR3 region: CASSRGGGVHTEAFF. DNA for the CDR3: TGTGCCAGCAGTCGGGGGGGGGGGGTCCACACTGAAGCTTTCTTT.

This clonotype showed up many times. The chain carries TRBV27 and TRBJ2-7; 11 nucleotides line up with TRBD2. The V and J ends lost 8 bases and 2 bases, in that order; junction bases with no gene match: 8. Germline V gives CDR1 MNHEY, CDR2 SMNVEV (reference sequence). The CDR3 length is 15 residues. Written as DNA, the CDR3 is TGTGCCAGCGCCGACCTAGCGGGAGGCCCCTACGAGCAGTACTTC. Translated, it gives CASADLAGGPYEQYF.

The genes are TRBV5-1 and TRBJ2-6, with TRBD2 as a possible D gene (5 bases). Germline lookup yields CDR1 SGHRS and CDR2 YFSETQ. The CDR3 spans 17 residues. Trimming removed 4 bases from V and 2 bases from J, with 16 bases in between. DNA for the CDR3: TGCGCCAGCAGCCCGCCGCGGTACGGGGCTGGGGCCAACGTCCTGACTTTC. Residues: CASSPPRYGAGANVLTF.

This clonotype was picked up many times. V and J are TRBV12-3 or TRBV12-4 and TRBJ1-4; 7 nucleotides agree with TRBD1. The CDR3 length is 15 residues. V shed 11 bases and J 2 bases; nucleotides not matched to a gene: 11. The CDR3 here is CAPGQATGTNEKLFF. CDR3 in DNA: TGTGCCCCAGGACAGGCCACGGGGACTAATGAAAAACTGTTTTTT.

V and J are TRBV7-9 and TRBJ2-2; D call uncertain. CDR1 SEHNR and CDR2 FQNEAQ come from the germline V gene (reference sequence). The CDR3 totals 14 residues. Deletions cut 2 bases from V and 5 bases from J, with 9 bases between. This chain's CDR3 is CASSLPGPTGELFF. The CDR3 nucleotides read TGTGCCAGCAGCTTACCCGGCCCAACCGGGGAGCTGTTTTTT.

As for this clonotype: This clone may be a read error of a much larger clone one base away. The missing conserved phenylalanine or tryptophan at the end of this CDR3 makes a read error likely. The chain links TRBV29-1 to TRBJ1-1; D is perhaps TRBD1 (6 bases). This CDR3 comprises 13 residues. V lost 7 bases, J lost 2 bases, and 14 bases lay in between. CDR1 and CDR2 (germline): SQVTM, ANQGSEA. CDR3 DNA: TGCAGCGCAACTTTGACAGGAAACACTGAAGCTTTCGTT. Its protein product is CSATLTGNTEAFV.

The CDR3 loop is CASSPPLGVVTEAFF. The CDR3 DNA sequence: TGTGCCAGCAGCCCCCCGTTGGGGGTTGTCACTGAAGCTTTCTTT. This chain uses TRBV14 with TRBJ1-1; tentative D call: TRBD1 (5 bases). CDR3 size: 15 residues. The V end was cut by 4 bases, the J end by 4 bases, with 16 bases between. Germline V CDR1 and CDR2: SGHDN, FVKESK.

The CDR3 region is CASSFRDHNSPLHF. The CDR3 DNA reads TGTGCCAGCAGCTTTAGGGATCATAATTCACCCCTCCACTTT. The V gene is TRBV5-4, the J gene TRBJ1-6; D ambiguous. Trimming shortened V by 2 bases and J by 5 bases, and 8 bases separated the two germline ends. Germline V gene data show CDR1 as SGHNT and CDR2 as YYREEE (reference sequence). This CDR3 spans 14 amino acids. Supplemented by reference TRBV5-4 and TRBJ1-6, the full variable domain reads ETGVTQSPTHLIKTRGQQVTLRCSSQSGHNTVSWYQQALGQGPQFIFQYYREEENGRGNFPPRFSGLQFPNYSSELNVNALELDDSALYLCASSFRDHNSPLHFGNGTRLTVT.

This rearrangement joins TRBV28 to TRBJ2-6; D uncertain. Deletions cut 1 base from V and 0 bases from J, with 10 bases between. Germline CDR1 and CDR2: MDHEN and SYDVKM. The CDR3 totals 17 residues. The CDR3 here is CASSLLVVSSGANVLTF. The CDR3 region has the DNA TGTGCCAGCAGTTTATTGGTGGTAAGCTCTGGGGCCAACGTCCTGACTTTC.

This clonotype has ten or more counts. The chain uses TRBV28 and TRBJ2-7; 11 bases map to TRBD2. The CDR3 covers 15 residues. The trim removed 4 bases at V and 9 bases at J, leaving 11 bases unmatched. Germline V lookup: CDR1 MDHEN, CDR2 SYDVKM. Here the CDR3 DNA reads TGTGCCAGCAGTTCCCCTAGCGGGAGGCCGGAAGGGCAGTACTTC. It yields the protein CASSSPSGRPEGQYF.

This clonotype was found many times. V and J are TRBV5-1 and TRBJ1-1, with unresolved D. This CDR3 has 16 amino acids. The germline gives CDR1 SGHRS, CDR2 YFSETQ. V shed 2 bases and J shed 0 bases, with 14 bases lying between them. The CDR3 is CASSLADTYMNTEAFF. In DNA form, the CDR3 reads TGCGCCAGCAGCTTAGCCGACACATACATGAACACTGAAGCTTTCTTT.

V usage is TRBV7-9 and J usage is TRBJ2-1, with unresolved D. CDR3 length equals 12 residues. Looked up from germline, CDR1 is SEHNR and CDR2 is FQNEAQ (reference sequence). Trimming cost V 5 bases and J 10 bases, with 12 bases left between them. The CDR3 coding sequence is TGTGCCAGCAGCCGTCTAGAAGAAGAGCAGTTCTTC. Translation: CASSRLEEEQFF.

This clonotype was found a few times. In DNA form, the CDR3 reads TGTGCCAGCAGTCAATCCAGTACAGGCTCGGGTCAGCCCCAGCATTTT. Its translation: CASSQSSTGSGQPQHF. The chain carries TRBV12-3 or TRBV12-4 and TRBJ1-5, with a weak D call TRBD1 (5 bases). The CDR3 sequence is 16 residues long. Trimming pared 5 bases from V and 6 bases from J, leaving 20 bases between.

About this clonotype: A much larger clone is a single base away; this may be a read error. The gene calls are TRBV27 and TRBJ1-1; D remains ambiguous. Deletions cut 2 bases from V and 0 bases from J, with 10 bases between. CDR1 is MNHEY and CDR2 is SMNVEV in the germline V gene (reference sequence). This CDR3 is 15 amino acids long. In nucleotides, the CDR3 is TGTGCCAGCAGTTTAGGGCCAGCCATGAACACTGAAGCTTTCTTT. It translates to CASSLGPAMNTEAFF.

The sample holds many counts of this clonotype. CDR3 region: CASSEDPVGNSPLHF. The CDR3 coding sequence is TGTGCCAGCAGTGAAGACCCGGTAGGGAATTCACCCCTCCACTTT. The V gene is TRBV6-1, the J gene TRBJ1-6; D unclear. V lost 1 base, J lost 7 bases, and 11 bases lay in between. CDR3 length: 15 residues. Germline-derived CDR1 and CDR2 are MNHNS and SASEGT.

The chain recombines TRBV3-1 with TRBJ2-1; D unclear. The germline CDR1 and CDR2 sequences are LGHDT and YNNKEL (reference sequence). Trimming removed 0 bases at V and 9 bases at J, with 12 bases between. This CDR3 region has 14 residues. CDR3 sequence (DNA): TGTGCCAGCAGCCAAGATACAGTGGTTACTGAGCAGTTCTTC. This encodes CASSQDTVVTEQFF.